These T cell receptor beta chains were read from a single sample in a study of blood T cell repertoires in COVID-19. Measured with immunoSEQ multiplex PCR; TCRdb has only the in-frame clones, and not every one. The sample has some 240,000 clones; roughly 80% are singletons. Specimen: peripheral blood. Receptor source: an elderly woman with acute or convalescent COVID-19. Both conserved end residues are part of each CDR3. The order of the fields is J gene, V gene, clone size, D gene, CDR3 DNA, CDR3 protein. A D gene is named only where the DNA matches it firmly. The listing skips clone size in some rows; elsewhere it reads once, few, many or a size class.

j_call: TRBJ2-1
v_call: TRBV7-3
clone_size: NA
d_call: TRBD1
cdr3_nt: TGTGCCAGCAGCTTAGGGGACAGGGGATTAGAGCAGTTCTTC
cdr3_aa: CASSLGDRGLEQFF

j_call: TRBJ2-1
v_call: TRBV20-1
clone_size: few
d_call: TRBD2
cdr3_nt: TGCAGTGCTAGTCAAGCTAGCGGACGTTACAATGAGCAGTTCTTC
cdr3_aa: CSASQASGRYNEQFF

j_call: TRBJ1-4
v_call: TRBV5-6
clone_size: NA
d_call: NA
cdr3_nt: TGTGCCAGCAGCTTTGGGAGGACCGAAAAACTGTTTTTT
cdr3_aa: CASSFGRTEKLFF

j_call: TRBJ1-4
v_call: TRBV5-1
clone_size: NA
d_call: NA
cdr3_nt: TGCGCCAGCAGCCAGGGGCTTGGGGATGAAAAACTGTTTTTT
cdr3_aa: CASSQGLGDEKLFF

j_call: TRBJ1-5
v_call: TRBV7-2
clone_size: NA
d_call: TRBD1
cdr3_nt: TGTGCCAGCAGCCCAGGGACAGGGAAACAGCCCCAGCATTTT
cdr3_aa: CASSPGTGKQPQHF

j_call: TRBJ2-7
v_call: TRBV15
clone_size: NA
d_call: TRBD2
cdr3_nt: TGTGCCACCAGCAAGGGAGCGGGGGGCCCCTACGAGCAGTACTTC
cdr3_aa: CATSKGAGGPYEQYF

j_call: TRBJ1-5
v_call: TRBV10-2
clone_size: NA
d_call: NA
cdr3_nt: TGCGCCAGCAGTGAGGCTCGGGGTGGGCCTCAGCCCCAGCATTTT
cdr3_aa: CASSEARGGPQPQHF

j_call: TRBJ2-6
v_call: TRBV19
clone_size: NA
d_call: TRBD1
cdr3_nt: TGTGCCACTACCGCCGGGACAGGGGTCTCTGGGGCCAACGTCCTGACTTTC
cdr3_aa: CATTAGTGVSGANVLTF

j_call: TRBJ1-5
v_call: TRBV4-1
clone_size: NA
d_call: NA
cdr3_nt: TGCGCCAGCAGCCAAGATCCGACGGGTCAGCCCCAGCATTTT
cdr3_aa: CASSQDPTGQPQHF

j_call: TRBJ2-7
v_call: TRBV6-5
clone_size: few
d_call: NA
cdr3_nt: TGTGCCAGCAGCCAGGGTGTTCAGCGCGAGCAGTACTTC
cdr3_aa: CASSQGVQREQYF

j_call: TRBJ2-1
v_call: TRBV6-2/TRBV6-3
clone_size: NA
d_call: TRBD2
cdr3_nt: TGTGCCAGCAGTTACGAGACTAGCGGGGGAAACAATGAGCAGTTCTTC
cdr3_aa: CASSYETSGGNNEQFF

j_call: TRBJ1-1
v_call: TRBV28
clone_size: NA
d_call: NA
cdr3_nt: TGTGCCAGCAAGACTCTGGACACTGAAGCTTTCTTT
cdr3_aa: CASKTLDTEAFF

j_call: TRBJ1-4
v_call: TRBV7-3
clone_size: once
d_call: TRBD1
cdr3_nt: TGTGCCAGCAGCTCGAACTATGACAGGGACGGGCCTGAAAAACTGTTTTTT
cdr3_aa: CASSSNYDRDGPEKLFF

j_call: TRBJ2-1
v_call: TRBV3-1/TRBV3-2
clone_size: once
d_call: TRBD2
cdr3_nt: TGTGCCAGCAGCCAGGGGACTAGCGCCTACAATGAGCAGTTCTTC
cdr3_aa: CASSQGTSAYNEQFF

j_call: TRBJ1-2
v_call: TRBV28
clone_size: NA
d_call: NA
cdr3_nt: TGTGCCAGCAGTTTATGGACCACAGGGCCCTATGGCTACACCTTC
cdr3_aa: CASSLWTTGPYGYTF

j_call: TRBJ1-1
v_call: TRBV5-1
clone_size: NA
d_call: TRBD1
cdr3_nt: TGCGCCAGCAGCCCGACAGGGCTCAACACTGAAGCTTTCTTT
cdr3_aa: CASSPTGLNTEAFF

j_call: TRBJ2-3
v_call: TRBV5-6
clone_size: NA
d_call: NA
cdr3_nt: TGTGCCAGCAGCTTGACGGCAGGGAAAAGCACAGATACGCAGTATTTT
cdr3_aa: CASSLTAGKSTDTQYF

j_call: TRBJ2-2
v_call: TRBV19
clone_size: NA
d_call: TRBD1
cdr3_nt: TGTGCCAGCTTCAGACAGGGGTTTGGGACCGGGGAGCTGTTTTTT
cdr3_aa: CASFRQGFGTGELFF

j_call: TRBJ1-4
v_call: TRBV6-1
clone_size: once
d_call: TRBD1
cdr3_nt: TGTGCCAGCAGTGAAGCGCTAGGGGACAGAGCAACTAATGAAAAACTGTTTTTT
cdr3_aa: CASSEALGDRATNEKLFF

j_call: TRBJ1-6
v_call: TRBV28
clone_size: NA
d_call: NA
cdr3_nt: TGTGCCAGCAGTTTACCAGGGGATTCACCCCTCCACTTT
cdr3_aa: CASSLPGDSPLHF

j_call: TRBJ2-7
v_call: TRBV27
clone_size: NA
d_call: TRBD1
cdr3_nt: TGTGCCAGCAGCACAGGGGGCCCCCTCTACGAGCAGTACTTC
cdr3_aa: CASSTGGPLYEQYF

j_call: TRBJ2-1
v_call: TRBV29-1
clone_size: NA
d_call: TRBD2
cdr3_nt: TGCAGCGTTGAAGTAGCGGGGGGGCGAAATGAGCAGTTCTTC
cdr3_aa: CSVEVAGGRNEQFF

j_call: TRBJ2-1
v_call: TRBV20-1
clone_size: NA
d_call: TRBD2
cdr3_nt: TGCAGTGCTAGTTTAGGGACTAGCGAGAACAATGAGCAGTTCTTC
cdr3_aa: CSASLGTSENNEQFF

j_call: TRBJ1-3
v_call: TRBV7-9
clone_size: once
d_call: TRBD1
cdr3_nt: TGTGCCAGCAGCTCCGACAGGGATGGAAACACCATATATTTT
cdr3_aa: CASSSDRDGNTIYF

j_call: TRBJ2-1
v_call: TRBV5-4
clone_size: NA
d_call: NA
cdr3_nt: TGTGCCAGCAGCTTGGAGCGTGCTTCCTACAATGAGCAGTTCTTC
cdr3_aa: CASSLERASYNEQFF

j_call: TRBJ2-3
v_call: TRBV2
clone_size: NA
d_call: TRBD2
cdr3_nt: TGTGCCAGCAGACTGGGACTAGCGGGGGCCCCTCTTCTGAGAACAGATACGCAGTATTTT
cdr3_aa: CASRLGLAGAPLLRTDTQYF

j_call: TRBJ2-1
v_call: TRBV5-1
clone_size: NA
d_call: NA
cdr3_nt: TGCGCCAGCAGCCTGCCTACAGGGTACAATGAGCAGTTCTTC
cdr3_aa: CASSLPTGYNEQFF

j_call: TRBJ1-2
v_call: TRBV4-2
clone_size: NA
d_call: NA
cdr3_nt: TGTGCCAGCAGCCAAGATTTGACAGGTAGTAATAGCTACACCTTC
cdr3_aa: CASSQDLTGSNSYTF

j_call: TRBJ1-5
v_call: TRBV18
clone_size: NA
d_call: TRBD1
cdr3_nt: TGTGCCAGCTCACCAAATACAGGGGGGTCGGGTCAGCCCCAGCATTTT
cdr3_aa: CASSPNTGGSGQPQHF

j_call: TRBJ2-7
v_call: TRBV28
clone_size: NA
d_call: TRBD2
cdr3_nt: TGTGCCAGCTGCGGGGGGGGCGAGTACGAGCAGTACTTC
cdr3_aa: CASCGGGEYEQYF

j_call: TRBJ2-2
v_call: TRBV5-1
clone_size: NA
d_call: TRBD1
cdr3_nt: TGCGCCAGCAGCCCACGGACAGGTGGCACCGGGGAGCTGTTTTTT
cdr3_aa: CASSPRTGGTGELFF

j_call: TRBJ2-5
v_call: TRBV7-7
clone_size: NA
d_call: TRBD1
cdr3_nt: TGTGCTAGCAGCCAGACAGGGGCCGGGGCCCAGTACTTC
cdr3_aa: CASSQTGAGAQYF

j_call: TRBJ2-1
v_call: TRBV9
clone_size: few
d_call: NA
cdr3_nt: TGTGCCAGCAGCGAACCAACTAAGGATGAGCAGTTCTTC
cdr3_aa: CASSEPTKDEQFF

j_call: TRBJ1-6
v_call: TRBV7-9
clone_size: NA
d_call: NA
cdr3_nt: TGTGCCAGCAGCGGTTTGGGGGGGCCCTCCTATAATTCACCCCTCCACTTT
cdr3_aa: CASSGLGGPSYNSPLHF

j_call: TRBJ1-1
v_call: TRBV5-1
clone_size: NA
d_call: TRBD1
cdr3_nt: TGCGCCAGCAGCGGGGGACAGTCGATGCCTAGCACTGAAGCTTTCTTT
cdr3_aa: CASSGGQSMPSTEAFF

j_call: TRBJ1-5
v_call: TRBV28
clone_size: NA
d_call: NA
cdr3_nt: TGTGCCAGCAGCCTACTGGACTGGATGAGCAATCAGCCCCAGCATTTT
cdr3_aa: CASSLLDWMSNQPQHF

j_call: TRBJ1-6
v_call: TRBV5-1
clone_size: few
d_call: NA
cdr3_nt: TGCGCCAGCAGCTTAAAGTGGACAGATTCACCCCTCCACTTT
cdr3_aa: CASSLKWTDSPLHF

j_call: TRBJ2-5
v_call: TRBV28
clone_size: NA
d_call: NA
cdr3_nt: TGTGCCAGCAGTTTAGGGCAGACTAACCAAGAGACCCAGTACTTC
cdr3_aa: CASSLGQTNQETQYF

j_call: TRBJ2-5
v_call: TRBV6-5
clone_size: NA
d_call: NA
cdr3_nt: TGTGCCAGCAGCATTTGGGGGCGGCAAGAGACCCAGTACTTC
cdr3_aa: CASSIWGRQETQYF

j_call: TRBJ2-4
v_call: TRBV5-1
clone_size: NA
d_call: TRBD1
cdr3_nt: TGCGCCAGCAGCTTGGGACAGGGCAAAAACATTCAGTACTTC
cdr3_aa: CASSLGQGKNIQYF

j_call: TRBJ1-2
v_call: TRBV28
clone_size: few
d_call: TRBD1
cdr3_nt: TGTGCCAGCAGTGCACCGGCCGGGACAGGGGTTGGCTACACCTTC
cdr3_aa: CASSAPAGTGVGYTF

j_call: TRBJ1-2
v_call: TRBV30
clone_size: NA
d_call: TRBD1
cdr3_nt: TGTGCCTGGTCGAGGACAGGGGGTAACTATGGCTACACCTTC
cdr3_aa: CAWSRTGGNYGYTF

j_call: TRBJ2-3
v_call: TRBV5-1
clone_size: NA
d_call: TRBD1
cdr3_nt: TGCGCCAGCAGCCCCATAGGACAGGGGGGAGCAGATACGCAGTATTTT
cdr3_aa: CASSPIGQGGADTQYF

j_call: TRBJ1-2
v_call: TRBV7-3
clone_size: NA
d_call: NA
cdr3_nt: TGTGCCAGCAGCCGCTACGGGGGGGAAAGCGGCTACACCTTC
cdr3_aa: CASSRYGGESGYTF